This TCR beta chain was found in a study of cytomegalovirus exposure and HLA in healthy donors. As regards this clone: Its antigen remains unidentified.

PCR primers comprised 60 Vbeta and 13 Jbeta primers. Assay: immunoSEQ multiplex PCR; the TCRdb copy retains only in-frame clones and omits some. This table holds 80,000 to 95,000 clones, approximately 63% found once. General study findings and limits: Rarity characterized most TCR sequences, yet some public TCRs appeared in many donors.

This CDR3 spans 13 amino acids. V lost 5 bases, J lost 3 bases, and 11 bases lay in between. Germline V lookup: CDR1 LNHDA, CDR2 SQIVND (reference sequence). The TCR was taken from a woman in her twenties or thirties in good health and CMV-seronegative. The chain employs TRBV19 and TRBJ2-7, with D perhaps TRBD1 (6 bases). The sample was PBMCs. CDR3 region: CASSPARGYEQYF. In DNA, the CDR3 is TGTGCCAGTAGTCCCGCCAGGGGCTACGAGCAGTACTTC.